The following is a T cell receptor (beta chain) sequence with its context. Its target is unknown. Combining a sample-barcoded 5' primer with a J-beta primer mix, a second PCR ran for roughly 6 to 12 cycles. Every cDNA molecule bore a tag from a template-switch adaptor containing 12 random nucleotides. One entry per CDR3 protein, called by TCRdb with MiXCR from the 5' RACE reads. The sample consists of some 1.5 million distinct CDR3 sequences, approximately 42% of them appearing once. All donors came from Russia, were Caucasian and healthy, and spanned ages about 6 to 90. Peripheral blood was drawn, approximately 9.4 milliliters per donor. This entry comes from a study of blood T cells in healthy people across ages. Points from the study as a whole: Older age went with lower TCR beta diversity per million T cells, in a roughly linear way.

Germline loops: CDR1 SNHLY, CDR2 FYNNEI. The CDR3 sequence is 14 residues long. Trimming pared 4 bases from V and 0 bases from J, leaving 9 bases between. The sequence was obtained from a woman younger than 35 in good health. The V call is TRBV2, the J call TRBJ1-2; D unresolved. The source material was blood. For the CDR3, the DNA is TGTGCCAGCAGTGGACTAGGCGCTAACTATGGCTACACCTTC. Protein sequence: CASSGLGANYGYTF.